These T cell receptor beta chains were read from a single sample in a study of cytomegalovirus exposure and HLA in healthy donors. Measured with immunoSEQ multiplex PCR; TCRdb has only the in-frame clones, and not every one. This table has 110,000 to 150,000 clones, nearly 10% appearing once. Material: PBMCs. Receptor source: a man in his fifties or sixties in good health and CMV-seronegative. Both conserved end residues are part of each CDR3. The order of the fields is clone size, V gene, J gene, D gene, CDR3 protein, CDR3 DNA. The D gene is left open where the match is weak. Only part of the rows carry a size: once, few, many, or a class if the clone is expanded.

size: NA; V: TRBV2; J: TRBJ1-2; D: NA; CDR3: CASTRTGANYGYTF; DNA: TGTGCCAGCACCAGGACGGGGGCTAACTATGGCTACACCTTC
size: few; V: TRBV19; J: TRBJ2-1; D: TRBD2; CDR3: CASSIPGGPSDEQFF; DNA: TGTGCCAGTAGTATACCGGGAGGGCCCAGCGATGAGCAGTTCTTC
size: few; V: TRBV7-3; J: TRBJ1-1; D: NA; CDR3: CASSLSGPNTEAFF; DNA: TGTGCCAGCAGCTTATCAGGGCCGAACACTGAAGCTTTCTTT
size: NA; V: TRBV27; J: TRBJ1-2; D: TRBD1; CDR3: CASSPGGGYGYTF; DNA: TGTGCCAGCAGCCCAGGGGGCGGCTATGGCTACACCTTC
size: few; V: TRBV5-4; J: TRBJ1-1; D: TRBD1; CDR3: CASSFDRDTEAFF; DNA: TGTGCCAGCAGCTTTGACAGGGACACTGAAGCTTTCTTT
size: few; V: TRBV4-2; J: TRBJ2-4; D: TRBD1; CDR3: CASSQDQQGQNIQYF; DNA: TGTGCCAGCAGCCAAGATCAACAGGGGCAAAACATTCAGTACTTC
size: few; V: TRBV5-4; J: TRBJ2-7; D: TRBD1; CDR3: CASSLGDRGYKQYF; DNA: TGTGCCAGCAGCTTGGGGGACAGGGGGTACAAGCAGTACTTC
size: NA; V: TRBV19; J: TRBJ1-4; D: NA; CDR3: CASSLGGRRGATNEKLFF; DNA: TGTGCCAGTAGCCTCGGGGGGCGGCGCGGGGCAACTAATGAAAAACTGTTTTTT
size: NA; V: TRBV10-2; J: TRBJ2-7; D: NA; CDR3: CASRLTSSYEQYF; DNA: TGCGCCAGCAGACTGACAAGCTCCTACGAGCAGTACTTC
size: NA; V: TRBV5-1; J: TRBJ1-1; D: NA; CDR3: CASSSGQPGEKAFF; DNA: TGCGCCAGCAGCTCAGGACAGCCCGGCGAAAAAGCTTTCTTT
size: NA; V: TRBV4-1; J: TRBJ2-1; D: TRBD2; CDR3: CASSQVGGRPGEQFF; DNA: TGCGCCAGCAGCCAAGTGGGGGGGAGGCCGGGTGAGCAGTTCTTC
size: NA; V: TRBV9; J: TRBJ2-1; D: TRBD2; CDR3: CASSVGQGEGLAGRYNEQFF; DNA: TGTGCCAGCAGCGTCGGACAGGGAGAGGGACTAGCGGGTCGCTACAATGAGCAGTTCTTC
size: few; V: TRBV2; J: TRBJ1-1; D: TRBD1; CDR3: CASSEGGGFPEAFF; DNA: TGTGCCAGCAGTGAAGGAGGGGGCTTCCCTGAAGCTTTCTTT
size: few; V: TRBV5-8; J: TRBJ2-7; D: NA; CDR3: CASSDDTYEQYF; DNA: TGTGCCAGCAGCGACGACACCTACGAGCAGTACTTC
size: few; V: TRBV30; J: TRBJ1-1; D: TRBD1; CDR3: CAWRRQGNTEAFF; DNA: TGTGCCTGGAGGAGACAGGGGAACACTGAAGCTTTCTTT
size: NA; V: TRBV6-1; J: TRBJ2-1; D: NA; CDR3: CASTSGKENNEQFF; DNA: TGTGCCAGCACCTCAGGGAAAGAAAACAATGAGCAGTTCTTC
size: NA; V: TRBV5-1; J: TRBJ2-3; D: NA; CDR3: CASSLAQGTDTQYF; DNA: TGCGCCAGCAGCTTGGCTCAGGGCACAGATACGCAGTATTTT
size: few; V: TRBV6-6; J: TRBJ1-1; D: NA; CDR3: CASSLGQRAFF; DNA: TGTGCCAGCAGTTTGGGGCAGAGAGCTTTCTTT
size: NA; V: TRBV30; J: TRBJ2-5; D: TRBD1; CDR3: CAWSVGQDQETQYF; DNA: TGTGCCTGGAGTGTCGGACAGGACCAAGAGACCCAGTACTTC
size: few; V: TRBV7-9; J: TRBJ2-4; D: TRBD2; CDR3: CASIPGASGGQGIQYF; DNA: TGTGCCAGCATCCCAGGGGCTAGCGGGGGGCAAGGCATTCAGTACTTC
size: few; V: TRBV7-2; J: TRBJ2-3; D: TRBD2; CDR3: CASSLGLAGGDTQYF; DNA: TGTGCCAGCAGCCTGGGACTAGCGGGGGGGGATACGCAGTATTTT
size: few; V: TRBV6-1; J: TRBJ2-3; D: TRBD2; CDR3: CASSELRGGGTDTQYF; DNA: TGTGCCAGCAGTGAATTGCGGGGGGGCGGCACAGATACGCAGTATTTT
size: NA; V: TRBV14; J: TRBJ2-6; D: NA; CDR3: CASSPDIIFSGANVLTF; DNA: TGTGCCAGCAGCCCGGACATTATTTTCTCTGGGGCCAACGTCCTGACTTTC
size: NA; V: TRBV5-5; J: TRBJ1-1; D: NA; CDR3: CASTREYLNTEAFF; DNA: TGTGCCAGCACCCGGGAATACTTGAACACTGAAGCTTTCTTT
size: many; V: TRBV11-2; J: TRBJ1-1; D: NA; CDR3: CASSHYRAYAFF; DNA: TGTGCCAGCAGCCATTACAGGGCGTACGCTTTCTTT
size: NA; V: TRBV10-1; J: TRBJ2-3; D: NA; CDR3: CASSDPGSEFSTDTQYF; DNA: TGCGCCAGCAGTGACCCGGGAAGCGAGTTTAGCACAGATACGCAGTATTTT
size: few; V: TRBV9; J: TRBJ1-3; D: NA; CDR3: CASSDDRRSGNTIYF; DNA: TGTGCCAGCAGCGACGACAGGCGCTCTGGAAACACCATATATTTT
size: NA; V: TRBV27; J: TRBJ1-5; D: NA; CDR3: CASSLSGGSQPQHF; DNA: TGTGCCAGCAGTTTATCGGGGGGGAGTCAGCCCCAGCATTTT
size: few; V: TRBV25-1; J: TRBJ2-5; D: NA; CDR3: CASSPPGLETQYF; DNA: TGTGCCAGCAGTCCGCCAGGCCTGGAGACCCAGTACTTC
size: NA; V: TRBV7-6; J: TRBJ2-5; D: NA; CDR3: CASSLLTPTGSGAETQYF; DNA: TGTGCCAGCAGCTTACTTACACCAACAGGGTCAGGCGCTGAGACCCAGTACTTC
size: NA; V: TRBV19; J: TRBJ2-1; D: NA; CDR3: CASRTGQANEQFF; DNA: TGTGCCAGTAGGACCGGTCAGGCCAATGAGCAGTTCTTC
size: few; V: TRBV5-4; J: TRBJ2-7; D: NA; CDR3: CASSLGGEYEQYF; DNA: TGTGCCAGCAGCTTGGGCGGGGAATACGAGCAGTACTTC
size: few; V: TRBV7-2; J: TRBJ2-1; D: NA; CDR3: CASSSLGVRSYNEQFF; DNA: TGTGCCAGCAGCTCTTTAGGGGTCAGATCCTACAATGAGCAGTTCTTC
size: few; V: TRBV4-1; J: TRBJ1-4; D: TRBD1; CDR3: CASSQPEQGLGEKLFF; DNA: TGCGCCAGCAGCCAACCCGAACAGGGGTTAGGTGAAAAACTGTTTTTT
size: few; V: TRBV6-5; J: TRBJ1-5; D: NA; CDR3: CASSLGQNQPQHF; DNA: TGTGCCAGCAGCCTAGGACAGAATCAGCCCCAGCATTTT
size: NA; V: TRBV27; J: TRBJ2-3; D: TRBD1; CDR3: CASSPLHRGRRTDTQYF; DNA: TGTGCCAGCAGTCCACTCCATAGGGGGCGTCGGACAGATACGCAGTATTTT
size: NA; V: TRBV5-8; J: TRBJ1-2; D: NA; CDR3: CASSLGRQAPGYTF; DNA: TGTGCCAGCAGCTTAGGCAGACAGGCTCCCGGCTACACCTTC